This TCR beta chain was recovered during a study of shared clonotypes between healthy human individuals. Repertoires were generated with immunoSEQ multiplex PCR, while TCRdb's copy carries only in-frame clones and drops some. In the table there are around 2,000,000 clones, about 95% of which are singletons. The CDR3 runs 15 residues. Deletions cut 6 bases from V and 0 bases from J, with 12 bases between. CDR1 LNHDA and CDR2 SQIVND come from the germline V gene (reference sequence). Cells designated naive CD8 were CD45RO-negative and were positively selected for CCR7, with terminally differentiated effector memory CD45RA+ cells excluded.

Sequencing was carried out using naive CD8+ T cells sorted from blood. This TCR came from a man between 18 and 35 years old in good health. This sequence joins TRBV19 and TRBJ1-5, with unresolved D. CDR3 in DNA: TGTGCCAGTAGCCAGACTTCGTATAGCAATCAGCCCCAGCATTTT. Its protein is CASSQTSYSNQPQHF.